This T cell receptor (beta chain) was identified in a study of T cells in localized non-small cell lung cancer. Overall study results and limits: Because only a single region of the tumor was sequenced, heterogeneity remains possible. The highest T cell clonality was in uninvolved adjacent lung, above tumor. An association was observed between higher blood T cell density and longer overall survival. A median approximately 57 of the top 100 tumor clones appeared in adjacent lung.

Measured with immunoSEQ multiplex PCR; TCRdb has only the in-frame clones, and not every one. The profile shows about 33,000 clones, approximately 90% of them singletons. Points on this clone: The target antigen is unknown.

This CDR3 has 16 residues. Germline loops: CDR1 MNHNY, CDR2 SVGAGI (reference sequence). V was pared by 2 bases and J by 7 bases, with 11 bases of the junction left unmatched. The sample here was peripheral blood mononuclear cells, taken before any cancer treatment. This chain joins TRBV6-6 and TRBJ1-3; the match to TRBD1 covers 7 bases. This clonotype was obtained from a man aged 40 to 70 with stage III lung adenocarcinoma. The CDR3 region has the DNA TGTGCCAGCAGTTACCCCCGTGCAGGGGGTCGGAACACCATATATTTT. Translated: CASSYPRAGGRNTIYF.